Listed below are T cell receptor beta chains from one sample, sequenced in a study of T cell repertoires in cytomegalovirus infection. In TCRdb, the reads were re-called with MiXCR into one record per CDR3 protein. The sample lists some 390,000 distinct CDR3 sequences, 18% occurring once. Sequenced: PBMCs. These receptors came from a human donor in good health (CMV status not recorded). Some clones in this sample may be carry-over from other donors' samples. The CDR3 runs from the conserved cysteine through the conserved F or W. A D gene is named only where the DNA matches it firmly. The listing skips clone size in some rows; elsewhere it reads once, few, many or a size class.

>TRBJ1-5|NA|TRBV7-9|TRBD1
TGTGCCAGCAGCCGAACTCCTGACAGGGCGGAGAATCAGCCCCAGCATTTT
CASSRTPDRAENQPQHF
>TRBJ1-5|many|TRBV4-1|TRBD1
TGCGCCAGCAGCCAAGTTACAGGGGCTGGGCAGCCCCAGCATTTT
CASSQVTGAGQPQHF
>TRBJ2-1|few|TRBV19|TRBD2
TGTGCCAGTAGAGGGGGGACTAGCGGGCGTGGGGAGCAGTTCTTC
CASRGGTSGRGEQFF
>TRBJ1-5|NA|TRBV20-1|TRBD1
TGCAGTGCCCTGACAGGGAACTACCAGCCCCAGCATTTT
CSALTGNYQPQHF
>TRBJ2-2|few|TRBV12-3/TRBV12-4|NA
TGTGCCAGCAGTACGGGGGGCCGGGAGCTGTTTTTT
CASSTGGRELFF
>TRBJ2-7|many|TRBV12-3/TRBV12-4|NA
TGTGCCAGCAGTTCTGGGACTGGGCATTTCTACGACGAGCAGTACTTC
CASSSGTGHFYDEQYF
>TRBJ1-2|many|TRBV7-2|TRBD1
TGTGCCAGCAGCTCCCATCGGGACAGGAGAGCTAACTATGGCTACACCTTC
CASSSHRDRRANYGYTF
>TRBJ1-5|NA|TRBV19|NA
TGTGCCAGTAGTATCGCCTCGGCACAGCGCAATCAGCCCCAGCATTTT
CASSIASAQRNQPQHF
>TRBJ2-7|NA|TRBV29-1|NA
TGCAGCGCCCATTCCGGGACAAACTACGAGCAGTACTTC
CSAHSGTNYEQYF
>TRBJ2-5|NA|TRBV12-3/TRBV12-4|NA
TGTGCCAGCAGCTTAGCGACGGGCGATGAGACCCAGTACTTC
CASSLATGDETQYF
>TRBJ1-1|NA|TRBV20-1|NA
TGCAGTGCTATTCAGCCCGGACCGAACACTGAAGCTTTCTTT
CSAIQPGPNTEAFF
>TRBJ1-2|once|TRBV15|NA
TGTGCCACCAGCAGAGAGACCCGGGCGACCTGGGGCTACACCTTC
CATSRETRATWGYTF
>TRBJ1-5|NA|TRBV28|NA
TGTGCCAGCAATGGAGGACGTCAGCCCCAGCATTTT
CASNGGRQPQHF